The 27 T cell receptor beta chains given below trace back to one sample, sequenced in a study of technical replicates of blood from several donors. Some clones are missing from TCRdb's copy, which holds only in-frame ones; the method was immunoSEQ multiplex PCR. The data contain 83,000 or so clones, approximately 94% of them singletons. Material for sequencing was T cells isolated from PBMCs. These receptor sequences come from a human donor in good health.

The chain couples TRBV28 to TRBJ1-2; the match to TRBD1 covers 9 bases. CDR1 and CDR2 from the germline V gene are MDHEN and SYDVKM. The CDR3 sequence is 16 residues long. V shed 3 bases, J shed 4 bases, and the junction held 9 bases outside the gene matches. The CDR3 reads CASSLYEDRGSYGYTF. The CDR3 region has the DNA TGTGCCAGCAGTTTGTATGAGGACAGGGGTTCCTATGGCTACACCTTC.

CDR3: CATSRERGYTF. CDR3 nucleotides: TGTGCCACCAGCAGAGAGCGGGGCTACACCTTC. This sequence joins TRBV15 and TRBJ1-2; D unresolved. This CDR3 is 11 amino acids long. The germline V gene encodes CDR1 LNHNV and CDR2 YYDKDF (reference sequence). Trimming removed 0 bases from V and 8 bases from J, with 4 bases in between.

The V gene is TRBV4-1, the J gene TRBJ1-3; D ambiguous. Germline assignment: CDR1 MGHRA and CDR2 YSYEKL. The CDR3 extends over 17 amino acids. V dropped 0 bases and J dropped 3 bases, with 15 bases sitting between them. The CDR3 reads CASSQDRGKGNGNTIYF. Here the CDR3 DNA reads TGCGCCAGCAGCCAAGATCGGGGTAAGGGAAATGGAAACACCATATATTTT.

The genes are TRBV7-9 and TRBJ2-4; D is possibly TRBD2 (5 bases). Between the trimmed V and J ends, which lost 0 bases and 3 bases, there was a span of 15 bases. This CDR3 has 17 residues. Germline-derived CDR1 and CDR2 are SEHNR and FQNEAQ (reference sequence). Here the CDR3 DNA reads TGTGCCAGCAGCTTAGCACCCCCGGGGTCCCTCAAAAACATTCAGTACTTC. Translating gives CASSLAPPGSLKNIQYF.

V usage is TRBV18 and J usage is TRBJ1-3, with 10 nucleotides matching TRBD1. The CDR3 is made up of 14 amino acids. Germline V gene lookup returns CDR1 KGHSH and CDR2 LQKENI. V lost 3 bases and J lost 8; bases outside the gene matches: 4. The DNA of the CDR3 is TGTGCCAGCTCACCGAGGGACAGGGGTGACACCATATATTTT. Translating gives CASSPRDRGDTIYF. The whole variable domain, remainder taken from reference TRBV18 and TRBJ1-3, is NAGVMQNPRHLVRRRGQEARLRCSPMKGHSHVYWYRQLPEEGLKFMVYLQKENIIDESGMPKERFSAEFPKEGPSILRIQQVVRGDSAAYFCASSPRDRGDTIYFGEGSWLTVV.

The CDR3 here is CASSIKGAQAFRAGRTEAFF. The CDR3 bases are TGTGCCAGTAGTATAAAGGGGGCGCAAGCCTTTAGGGCAGGAAGGACTGAAGCTTTCTTT. J is TRBJ1-1 and V is TRBV19; 7 bases map to TRBD1. The trim removed 2 bases at V and 5 bases at J, leaving 23 bases unmatched. The CDR3 extends over 20 amino acids. Germline V lookup: CDR1 LNHDA, CDR2 SQIVND (reference sequence).

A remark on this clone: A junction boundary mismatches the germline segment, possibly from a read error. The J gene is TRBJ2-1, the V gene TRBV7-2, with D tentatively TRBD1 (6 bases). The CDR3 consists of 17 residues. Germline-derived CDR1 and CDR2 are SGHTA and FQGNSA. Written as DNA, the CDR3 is TGTGCCAGCACCTTAATACGCAGGGGCGCTGGCAACAATGAGCAGTTCTTC. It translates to CASTLIRRGAGNNEQFF. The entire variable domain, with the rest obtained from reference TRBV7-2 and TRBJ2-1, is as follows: GAGVSQSPSNKVTEKGKDVELRCDPISGHTALYWYRQSLGQGLEFLIYFQGNSAPDKSGLPSDRFSAERTGGSVSTLTIQRTQQEDSAVYLCASTLIRRGAGNNEQFFGPGTRLTVL.

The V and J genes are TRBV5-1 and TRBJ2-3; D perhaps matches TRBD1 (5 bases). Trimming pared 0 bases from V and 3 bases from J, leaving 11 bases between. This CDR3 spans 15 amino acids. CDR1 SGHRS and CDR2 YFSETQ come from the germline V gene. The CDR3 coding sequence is TGCGCCAGCAGCTTGGCGGACACCCTGACAGATACGCAGTATTTT. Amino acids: CASSLADTLTDTQYF.

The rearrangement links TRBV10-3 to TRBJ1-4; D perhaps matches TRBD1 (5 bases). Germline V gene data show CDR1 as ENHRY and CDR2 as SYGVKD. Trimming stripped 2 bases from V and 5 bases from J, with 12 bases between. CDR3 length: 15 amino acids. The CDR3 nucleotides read TGTGCCATCAGTGAGAGGGGTACCCTAAATGAAAAACTGTTTTTT. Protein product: CAISERGTLNEKLFF.

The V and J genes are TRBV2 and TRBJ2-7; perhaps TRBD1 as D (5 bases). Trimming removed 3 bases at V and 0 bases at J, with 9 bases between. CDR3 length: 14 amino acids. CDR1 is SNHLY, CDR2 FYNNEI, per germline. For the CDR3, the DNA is TGTGCCAGCAGTGACCGACAGTCCTCCTACGAGCAGTACTTC. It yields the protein CASSDRQSSYEQYF. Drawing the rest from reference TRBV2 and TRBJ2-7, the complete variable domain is EPEVTQTPSHQVTQMGQEVILRCVPISNHLYFYWYRQILGQKVEFLVSFYNNEISEKSEIFDDQFSVERPDGSNFTLKIRSTKLEDSAMYFCASSDRQSSYEQYFGPGTRLTVT.

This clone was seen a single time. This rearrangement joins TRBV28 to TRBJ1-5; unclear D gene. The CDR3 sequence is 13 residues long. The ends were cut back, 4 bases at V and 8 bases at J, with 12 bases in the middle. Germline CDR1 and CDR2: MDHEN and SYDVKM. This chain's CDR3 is CASSSRLWEPQHF. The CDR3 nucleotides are TGTGCCAGCAGTTCCAGGCTTTGGGAGCCCCAGCATTTT.

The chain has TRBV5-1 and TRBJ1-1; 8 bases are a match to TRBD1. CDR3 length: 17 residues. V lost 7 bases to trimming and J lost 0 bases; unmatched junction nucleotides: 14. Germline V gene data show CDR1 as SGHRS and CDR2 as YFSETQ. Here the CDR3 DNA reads TGCGCCAGCGGAAGTCTAGGGACAGGCGTTTTGAACACTGAAGCTTTCTTT. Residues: CASGSLGTGVLNTEAFF.

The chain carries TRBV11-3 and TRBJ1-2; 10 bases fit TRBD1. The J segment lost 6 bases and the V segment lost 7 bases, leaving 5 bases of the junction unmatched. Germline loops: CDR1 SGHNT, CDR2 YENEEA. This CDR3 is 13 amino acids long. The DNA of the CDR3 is TGTGCCAGCACGGACAGGGGGGCCGATGGCTACACCTTC. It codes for CASTDRGADGYTF.

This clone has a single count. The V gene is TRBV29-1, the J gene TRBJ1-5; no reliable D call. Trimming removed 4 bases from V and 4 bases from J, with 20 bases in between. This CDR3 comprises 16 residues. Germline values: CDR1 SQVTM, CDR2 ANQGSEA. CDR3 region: CSVVVESASHNQPQHF. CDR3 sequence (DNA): TGCAGCGTTGTGGTTGAAAGCGCCTCCCATAATCAGCCCCAGCATTTT.

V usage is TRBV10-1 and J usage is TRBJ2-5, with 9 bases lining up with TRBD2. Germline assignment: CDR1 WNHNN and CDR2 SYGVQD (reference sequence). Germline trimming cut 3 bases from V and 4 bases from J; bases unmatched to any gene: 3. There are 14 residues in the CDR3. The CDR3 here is CASSESGGTETQYF. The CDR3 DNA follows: TGCGCCAGCAGTGAAAGCGGGGGGACAGAGACCCAGTACTTC.

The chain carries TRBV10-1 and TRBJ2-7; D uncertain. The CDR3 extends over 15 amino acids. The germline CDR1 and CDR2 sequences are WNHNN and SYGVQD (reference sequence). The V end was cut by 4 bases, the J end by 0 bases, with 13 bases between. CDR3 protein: CASSVRLPSSYEQYF. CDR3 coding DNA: TGCGCCAGCAGTGTAAGACTCCCGAGCTCCTACGAGCAGTACTTC.

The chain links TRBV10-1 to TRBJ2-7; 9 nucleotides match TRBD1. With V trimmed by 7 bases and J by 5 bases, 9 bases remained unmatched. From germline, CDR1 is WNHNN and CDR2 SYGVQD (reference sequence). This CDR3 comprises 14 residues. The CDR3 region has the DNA TGCGCCAGCACCTCGGGACAGGGTCTCCACGAGCAGTACTTC. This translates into CASTSGQGLHEQYF.

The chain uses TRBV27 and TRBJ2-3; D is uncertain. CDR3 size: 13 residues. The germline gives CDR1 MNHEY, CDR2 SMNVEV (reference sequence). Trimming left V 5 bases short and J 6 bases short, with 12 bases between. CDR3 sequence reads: CASSLQFGDTQYF. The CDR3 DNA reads TGTGCCAGCAGTCTTCAGTTCGGGGATACGCAGTATTTT.

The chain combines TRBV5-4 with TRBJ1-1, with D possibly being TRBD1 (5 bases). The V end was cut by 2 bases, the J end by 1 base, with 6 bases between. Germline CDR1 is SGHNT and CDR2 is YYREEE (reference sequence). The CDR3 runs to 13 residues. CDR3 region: CASSFGQNTEAFF. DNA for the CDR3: TGTGCCAGCAGCTTCGGACAGAACACTGAAGCTTTCTTT.

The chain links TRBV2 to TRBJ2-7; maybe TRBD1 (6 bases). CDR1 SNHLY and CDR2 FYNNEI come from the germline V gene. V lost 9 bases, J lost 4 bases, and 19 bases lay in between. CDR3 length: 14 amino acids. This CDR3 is CARGLQGDPYEQYF. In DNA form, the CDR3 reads TGTGCCAGGGGGTTACAGGGTGACCCGTACGAGCAGTACTTC.

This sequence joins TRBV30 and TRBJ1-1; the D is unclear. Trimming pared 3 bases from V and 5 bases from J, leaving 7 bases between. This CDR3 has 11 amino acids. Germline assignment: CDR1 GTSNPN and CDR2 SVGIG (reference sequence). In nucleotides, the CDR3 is TGTGCCTGGAGCCCAGGAACTGAAGCTTTCTTT. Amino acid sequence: CAWSPGTEAFF.

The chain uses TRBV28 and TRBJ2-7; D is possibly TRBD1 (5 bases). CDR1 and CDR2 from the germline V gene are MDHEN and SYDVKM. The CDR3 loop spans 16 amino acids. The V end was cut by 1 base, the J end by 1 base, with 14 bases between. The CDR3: CASSLSAVGESYEQYF. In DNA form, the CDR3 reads TGTGCCAGCAGTTTATCGGCGGTAGGGGAATCCTACGAGCAGTACTTC.

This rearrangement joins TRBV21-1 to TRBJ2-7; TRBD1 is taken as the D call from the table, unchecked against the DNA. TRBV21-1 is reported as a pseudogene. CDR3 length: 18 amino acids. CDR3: CASTGTRASGTGDNEQYF. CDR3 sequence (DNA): TGTGCCAGCACGGGAACCCGAGCCTCCGGGACAGGGGATAACGAGCAGTACTTC.

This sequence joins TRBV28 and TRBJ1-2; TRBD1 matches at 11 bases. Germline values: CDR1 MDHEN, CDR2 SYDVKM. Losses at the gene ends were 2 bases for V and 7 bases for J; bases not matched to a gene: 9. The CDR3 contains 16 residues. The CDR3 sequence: CASSLGTGGILSGYTF. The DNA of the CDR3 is TGTGCCAGCAGTTTAGGGACAGGGGGGATTCTTAGTGGCTACACCTTC.

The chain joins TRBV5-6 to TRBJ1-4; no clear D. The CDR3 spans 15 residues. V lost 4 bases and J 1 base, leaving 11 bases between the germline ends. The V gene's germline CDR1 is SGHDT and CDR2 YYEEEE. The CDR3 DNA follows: TGTGCCAGCAGCGACGGACGGGGAACTAATGAAAAACTGTTTTTT. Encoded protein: CASSDGRGTNEKLFF. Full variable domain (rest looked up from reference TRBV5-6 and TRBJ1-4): DAGVTQSPTHLIKTRGQQVTLRCSPKSGHDTVSWYQQALGQGPQFIFQYYEEEERQRGNFPDRFSGHQFPNYSSELNVNALLLGDSALYLCASSDGRGTNEKLFFGSGTQLSVL.

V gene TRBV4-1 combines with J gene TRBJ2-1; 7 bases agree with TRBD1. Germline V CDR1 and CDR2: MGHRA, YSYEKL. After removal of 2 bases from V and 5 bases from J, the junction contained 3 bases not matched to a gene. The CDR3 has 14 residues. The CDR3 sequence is CASSQLGQNNEQFF. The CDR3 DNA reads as TGCGCCAGCAGCCAACTGGGACAGAACAATGAGCAGTTCTTC.

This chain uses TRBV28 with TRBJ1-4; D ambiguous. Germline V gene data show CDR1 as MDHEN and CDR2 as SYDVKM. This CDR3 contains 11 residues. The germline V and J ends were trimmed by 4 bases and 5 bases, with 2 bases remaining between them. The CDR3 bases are TGTGCCAGCAGTTCGAATGAAAAACTGTTTTTT. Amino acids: CASSSNEKLFF.